One T cell receptor (beta chain) is described in this entry. The germline gives CDR1 KGHDR, CDR2 SFDVKD. The CDR3 sequence is 14 residues long. V lost 4 bases and J 7 bases, leaving 15 bases between the germline ends. Measured with immunoSEQ multiplex PCR; TCRdb has only the in-frame clones, and not every one. The sample lists 200,000 to 250,000 clones, roughly 86% occurring once. This record belongs to a study of blood T cell repertoires in COVID-19. Across the whole study: The study drew acute and convalescent COVID-19 samples from the United States, Italy and Spain. T cells, B-cell-depleted T cells, or PBMCs provided the cDNA or gDNA that served as material.

The TCR comes from a woman in her seventies with active or convalescent COVID-19. Input material: peripheral blood. The genes are TRBV24-1 and TRBJ1-2; tentatively, D is TRBD1 (5 bases). For the CDR3, the DNA is TGTGCCACCAGTGACCCCGACGGAGGGGCTGGCTACACCTTC. This translates into CATSDPDGGAGYTF.